A single sample gave rise to the 16 T cell receptor beta chains below, sequenced in a study of human T cells and chemical hapten exposure (dated by TCRdb to about 2021). Reading the label with the study, this specimen's time point is: pre-sensitization, week 0. The sample's treatment or condition label, in plain terms: therapeutic diphenylcyclopropenone sensitization with weekly scalp DPC. Libraries were prepared through RACE. Sequenced on a NextSeq 500. The public reads were reanalyzed by TCRdb: fastp trimming at Q25, MiXCR alignment, in-frame beta chains only. For every CDR3 protein sequence, its rows merge into one entry that carries the most common genes and DNA. For this sample the table gives more than 250,000 distinct CDR3 sequences, of which 7.5% to 10% were detected only once. Clones ranked in the top ten supply approximately 2.3% of the sample. The sample here was whole blood, taken in connection with sensitization to the hapten diphenylcyclopropenone (DPC). All receptors derive from a middle-aged woman with alopecia areata. Some clones in this sample may be carry-over from other donors' samples.

Comments on this clonotype: Since a much larger clone is just one base distant, this may be a read error. CDR3 in amino acids: CASGGPGTSGRLGTGELFF. The CDR3 DNA reads TGTGCCAGCGGAGGACCCGGGACTAGCGGGAGACTGGGGACCGGGGAGCTGTTTTTT. The chain recombines TRBV5-4 with TRBJ2-2; 14 nucleotides align to TRBD2. The CDR3 extends over 19 amino acids. Per the germline V gene, CDR1 is SGHNT and CDR2 is YYREEE (reference sequence). The V gene end was trimmed by 7 bases and the J gene end by 5 bases; junction bases not matched to a gene: 16.

This clonotype was counted only a few times. The chain couples TRBV15 to TRBJ2-7; D assignment may be TRBD1 or TRBD2 (6 bases each). The germline gives CDR1 LNHNV, CDR2 YYDKDF (reference sequence). The CDR3 is 14 residues long. V dropped 1 base and J dropped 6 bases, with 13 bases sitting between them. CDR3 DNA sequence: TGTGCCACCAGCAGAGGGTGGGGGGCCCGCGAGCAGTACTTC. Residues: CATSRGWGAREQYF. The variable domain in full, completed from reference TRBV15 and TRBJ2-7, reads DAMVIQNPRYQVTQFGKPVTLSCSQTLNHNVMYWYQQKSSQAPKLLFHYYDKDFNNEADTPDNFQSRRPNTSFCFLDIRSPGLGDTAMYLCATSRGWGAREQYFGPGTRLTVT.

The chain recombines TRBV29-1 with TRBJ2-1; no clear D gene. Germline V CDR1 and CDR2: SQVTM, ANQGSEA. This CDR3 spans 13 amino acids. Trimming stripped 0 bases from V and 5 bases from J, with 8 bases between. CDR3 bases: TGCAGCGTTGAAGACGGCGGACACAATGAGCAGTTCTTC. As protein: CSVEDGGHNEQFF.

At least ten counts were recorded for this clonotype. This chain uses TRBV2 with TRBJ2-5; tentative D call: TRBD1 (6 bases). V was cut by 6 bases and J by 2 bases, with 10 bases left in between. CDR3 size: 13 residues. Germline CDR1 is SNHLY and CDR2 is FYNNEI. The CDR3 DNA sequence: TGTGCCAGCAGCCGGGACACGCAAGAGACCCAGTACTTC. It yields the protein CASSRDTQETQYF.

This clonotype has only a few counts. J is TRBJ1-2 and V is TRBV3-1; 9 bases are shared with TRBD1. The CDR3 contains 14 residues. In germline, CDR1 is LGHDT, CDR2 YNNKEL (reference sequence). J was trimmed by 4 bases and V by 7 bases; bases with no gene match: 7. As DNA, the CDR3 is TGTGCCAGCACCCGCGGACAGGGGATCTATGGCTACACCTTC. This encodes CASTRGQGIYGYTF.

This clonotype was seen at least ten times. The V gene is TRBV28, the J gene TRBJ2-5, with TRBD1 matching 9 bases. The CDR3 length is 15 residues. Trimming removed 3 bases from V and 2 bases from J; junction bases left unmatched: 4. The germline V gene has CDR1 MDHEN and CDR2 SYDVKM. The CDR3 DNA reads TGTGCCAGCAGTTTTTGGGACAGGGCACAAGAGACCCAGTACTTC. Translation: CASSFWDRAQETQYF.

This clonotype was detected only a few times. The chain employs TRBV27 and TRBJ2-7; 9 bases are a match to TRBD1. Germline CDR1 is MNHEY and CDR2 is SMNVEV (reference sequence). This CDR3 is built from 15 residues. V trimming: 1 base; J trimming: 3 bases; junction bases outside the gene matches: 4. CDR3 coding DNA: TGTGCCAGCAGTTTATTACAGGGGGCGGACTACGAGCAGTACTTC. As protein: CASSLLQGADYEQYF.

This clonotype was seen more than once but under ten times. The chain is built from TRBV28 and TRBJ1-1; 8 bases agree with TRBD1. CDR1 is MDHEN and CDR2 is SYDVKM in the germline V gene. V shed 6 bases and J 4 bases; nucleotides not matched to a gene: 7. The CDR3 extends over 14 amino acids. CDR3 DNA sequence: TGTGCCAGCAGGCGAACAGGGGGAGGCACTGAAGCTTTCTTT. Protein: CASRRTGGGTEAFF.

This clonotype was detected a few times. J is TRBJ2-3 and V is TRBV7-2; possibly TRBD1 or TRBD2 for D (5 bases each). V lost 7 bases to trimming and J lost 6 bases, with 20 bases between them. The germline V gene has CDR1 SGHTA and CDR2 FQGNSA. The CDR3 length is 15 residues. CDR3 nucleotide sequence: TGTGCCAGCACCTCCCAAGTCTCGAGGGGCGATACGCAGTATTTT. It translates to CASTSQVSRGDTQYF.

This clonotype was seen only a few times. The chain joins TRBV28 to TRBJ2-3; D might be TRBD2 (5 bases). The V gene lost 3 bases and the J gene lost 1 base, with 11 bases spanning the gap. Germline values: CDR1 MDHEN, CDR2 SYDVKM. This CDR3 contains 15 residues. CDR3 DNA sequence: TGTGCCAGCAGTTTTAGGACTGAAGGCACAGATACGCAGTATTTT. It encodes CASSFRTEGTDTQYF. Combining the CDR3 with reference TRBV28 and TRBJ2-3 gives the whole variable domain DVKVTQSSRYLVKRTGEKVFLECVQDMDHENMFWYRQDPGLGLRLIYFSYDVKMKEKGDIPEGYSVSREKKERFSLILESASTNQTSMYLCASSFRTEGTDTQYFGPGTRLTVL.

Points on this clonotype: The limits of the CDR3 on the DNA are not certain, so only TCRdb's listed CDR3 is given. The chain links TRBV6-2 or TRBV6-3 to TRBJ2-1; no check of the table's D call, TRBD1, against the DNA was made. The germline V gene encodes CDR1 MNHEY and CDR2 SVGEGT. The CDR3 spans 14 residues, counting both ends. CDR3 amino acids: CASSSSGPTNEQFF.

This clonotype has a handful of counts. The junction departs from the called germline gene at one end, perhaps through a read error. The gene calls are TRBV7-7 and TRBJ1-3; D is unclear. The CDR3 has 13 residues. Germline V gene lookup returns CDR1 SSHAT and CDR2 FNYEAQ (reference sequence). The CDR3 loop is CASSLSGGNTIYF. CDR3 coding DNA: TGTGCTAGCAGCTTGAGCGGCGGAAACACCATATATTTT. Looking up the rest from reference TRBV7-7 and TRBJ1-3 gives the full variable domain: GAGVSQSPRYKVTKRGQDVTLRCDPISSHATLYWYQQALGQGPEFLTYFNYEAQPDKSGLPSDRFSAERPEGSISTLTIQRTEQRDSAMYRCASSLSGGNTIYFGEGSWLTVV.

This chain connects TRBV4-3 to TRBJ2-2; 10 positions agree with TRBD2. Germline CDR1 is LGHNA and CDR2 is YSLEER. CDR3 size: 16 residues. The V and J ends lost 0 bases and 6 bases, in that order; junction bases with no gene match: 4. The chain's CDR3 is CASSQELAGDPGELFF. In DNA, the CDR3 is TGCGCCAGCAGCCAAGAGCTAGCGGGAGACCCCGGGGAGCTGTTTTTT.

This clonotype was detected ten times or more. The chain has TRBV11-2 and TRBJ2-1; D is tentatively TRBD1 or TRBD2 (6 bases each). V lost 5 bases, J lost 3 bases, and 29 bases lay in between. The CDR3 spans 20 residues. Per the germline V gene, CDR1 is SGHAT and CDR2 is FQNNGV. CDR3 nucleotide sequence: TGTGCCAGCAGCCCTCTGCCAGGGGCGCATTTGATAGCGGTCTACAATGAGCAGTTCTTC. This codes for CASSPLPGAHLIAVYNEQFF.

The J gene is TRBJ2-7, the V gene TRBV6-2 or TRBV6-3, with 11 bases that match TRBD2. The CDR3 loop spans 23 amino acids. With 7 bases clipped from V and 0 bases from J, the junction kept 29 bases outside the gene matches. Germline CDR1 MNHEY, CDR2 SVGEGT. The CDR3 spells CASTKLPPIGPGTSGYVSYEQYF. The DNA of the CDR3 is TGTGCCAGCACTAAATTACCGCCTATCGGACCCGGGACTAGCGGTTACGTCTCCTACGAGCAGTACTTC.

This clonotype was found many times. CDR3 protein: CASRKPGDTGELFF. The CDR3 DNA reads as TGTGCCAGCAGAAAGCCCGGGGACACCGGGGAGCTGTTTTTT. This sequence joins TRBV6-2 or TRBV6-3 and TRBJ2-2, with D tentatively TRBD2 (5 bases). The CDR3 contains 14 residues. V shed 6 bases and J shed 3 bases, with 11 bases lying between them. Germline loops: CDR1 MNHEY, CDR2 SVGEGT.